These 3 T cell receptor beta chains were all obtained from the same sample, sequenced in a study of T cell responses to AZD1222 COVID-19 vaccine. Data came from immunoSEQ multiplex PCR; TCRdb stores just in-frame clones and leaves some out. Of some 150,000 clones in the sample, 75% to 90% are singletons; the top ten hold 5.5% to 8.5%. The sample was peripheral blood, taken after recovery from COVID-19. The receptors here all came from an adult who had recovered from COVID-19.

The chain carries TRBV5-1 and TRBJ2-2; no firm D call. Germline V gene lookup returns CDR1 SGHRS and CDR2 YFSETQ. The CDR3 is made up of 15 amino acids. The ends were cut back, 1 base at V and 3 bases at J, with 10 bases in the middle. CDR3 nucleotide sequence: TGCGCCAGCAGCTTGACCCAAAGGGACACCGGGGAGCTGTTTTTT. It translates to CASSLTQRDTGELFF.

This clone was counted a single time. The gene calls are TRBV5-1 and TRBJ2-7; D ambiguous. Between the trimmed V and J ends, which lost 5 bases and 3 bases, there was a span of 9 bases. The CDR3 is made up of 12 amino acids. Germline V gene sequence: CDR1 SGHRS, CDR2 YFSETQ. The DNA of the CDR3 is TGCGCCAGCAGTCTAGATGACTACGAGCAGTACTTC. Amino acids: CASSLDDYEQYF.

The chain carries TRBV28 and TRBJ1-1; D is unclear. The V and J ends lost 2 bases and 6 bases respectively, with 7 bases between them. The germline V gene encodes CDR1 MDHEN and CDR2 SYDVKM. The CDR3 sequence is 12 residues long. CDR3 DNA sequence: TGTGCCAGCAGTTTAGGGATATCTGAAGCTTTCTTT. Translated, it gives CASSLGISEAFF.